These T cell receptor beta chains were read from a single sample in a study of control samples from healthy donors and cancer patients. The method was immunoSEQ multiplex PCR; TCRdb's version includes in-frame clones alone and lacks a portion of them. This table has 15,000 to 20,000 clones, about 82% appearing once. Sequencing used PBMCs. The receptors were gathered from a woman in her 70s with colorectal cancer. Both conserved end residues are part of each CDR3. Fields, in order: D gene, clone size, V gene, J gene, CDR3 DNA, CDR3 protein. A D gene is named only where the DNA matches it firmly. The size of a clone is reported for some rows only, either as once, few or many, or as a class for expanded clones.

TRBD1	NA	TRBV5-1	TRBJ2-7	TGCGCCAGCAGCGTACATACGACAGGGCTTCGATACGAGCAGTACTTC	CASSVHTTGLRYEQYF
TRBD1	NA	TRBV11-2	TRBJ1-2	TGTGCCAGCAGCTCAAGAAAAAGGGGGCCTCGTTATGGCTACACCTTC	CASSSRKRGPRYGYTF
NA	once	TRBV5-6	TRBJ2-3	TGTGCCAGCAGCTTAGCGCCGGCCGTTGCCACAGATACGCAGTATTTT	CASSLAPAVATDTQYF
TRBD1	few	TRBV9	TRBJ1-2	TGTGCCAGCAGCGTACAAGATGGGGAAGGGGGCGCGTCTGGCTACACCTTC	CASSVQDGEGGASGYTF
NA	NA	TRBV25-1	TRBJ2-3	TGTGCCAGCAGTGAAGAAGGTTATACGCAGTATTTT	CASSEEGYTQYF
TRBD2	NA	TRBV9	TRBJ2-5	TGTGCCAGCAGCCCGGGGACTAGCAGAAAAGAGACCCAGTACTTC	CASSPGTSRKETQYF
NA	NA	TRBV29-1	TRBJ1-1	TGCAGCGTTTGCAGACGACAGGCCCAGAACACTGAAGCTTTCTTT	CSVCRRQAQNTEAFF
NA	NA	TRBV27	TRBJ1-2	TGTGCCAGCAGTCCCCAGGGAGGTGGCTACACCTTC	CASSPQGGGYTF
TRBD1	few	TRBV4-3	TRBJ1-1	TGCGCCAGCAGCCAGGCAGGACAGGCTCGCACTGAAGCTTTCTTT	CASSQAGQARTEAFF
NA	NA	TRBV4-2	TRBJ2-3	TGTGCCAGCAGCCAAGATGGGAGCACAGATACGCAGTATTTT	CASSQDGSTDTQYF
NA	once	TRBV5-1	TRBJ2-7	TGCGCCAGCAAGGGGGATACAGGGAGGGCCGAGCAGTACTTC	CASKGDTGRAEQYF
TRBD1	once	TRBV27	TRBJ1-4	TGTGCCACAAGCCGTACCCTGACAGGGCGAGCTGAAAAACTGTTTTTT	CATSRTLTGRAEKLFF
NA	NA	TRBV5-6	TRBJ2-2	TGTGCCAGCAGCTCCCTATCCATCTCGAACACCGGGGAGCTGTTTTTT	CASSSLSISNTGELFF
NA	few	TRBV12-3/TRBV12-4	TRBJ2-3	TGTGCCAGCACCGGACTAAAGGATACGCAGTATTTT	CASTGLKDTQYF
TRBD2	NA	TRBV2	TRBJ2-1	TGTGCCAGCAGCGAGGCGGGGGGGCCCAGTGAGCAGTTCTTC	CASSEAGGPSEQFF
TRBD2	NA	TRBV15	TRBJ2-7	TGTGCCACCAGCAGAGGCGGGGGAAGCTCCTACGAGCAGTACTTC	CATSRGGGSSYEQYF
NA	NA	TRBV9	TRBJ2-3	TGTGCCAGCAGCCCAGACGGGGTACGCACAGATACGCAGTATTTT	CASSPDGVRTDTQYF
TRBD1	NA	TRBV5-6	TRBJ1-3	TGTGCCAGCAGCCAGGGACAGCCAGGAAACACCATATATTTT	CASSQGQPGNTIYF
NA	NA	TRBV11-2	TRBJ2-5	TGTGCCAGCAGCTTAGTCATGGGACGGAAAGAGACCCAGTACTTC	CASSLVMGRKETQYF
TRBD2	NA	TRBV6-2/TRBV6-3	TRBJ2-7	TGTGCCAGCAGTTTTAGCGGGGGACTCTACGAGCAGTACTTC	CASSFSGGLYEQYF
TRBD1	NA	TRBV2	TRBJ2-5	TGTGCCAGCAGTGGAATGACAGGGCGGCATATAGAGACCCAGTACTTC	CASSGMTGRHIETQYF
NA	NA	TRBV7-3	TRBJ1-1	TGTGCCAGCAGCTTAACGTTTGGGGGGAGCACTGAAGCTTTCTTT	CASSLTFGGSTEAFF
NA	NA	TRBV6-5	TRBJ1-1	TGTGCCAGCAGTTACACGAACTCATTTTTGAACACTGAAGCTTTCTTT	CASSYTNSFLNTEAFF
TRBD1	NA	TRBV29-1	TRBJ2-7	TGCAGCGCCTATTCCCCGACAGGGAACACCTACGAGCAGTACTTC	CSAYSPTGNTYEQYF